These 25 T cell receptor beta chains were all obtained from the same sample, sequenced in a study of shared clonotypes between healthy human individuals. Cells designated naive CD8 were CD45RO-negative and were positively selected for CCR7, with terminally differentiated effector memory CD45RA+ cells excluded. The assay was immunoSEQ multiplex PCR, and TCRdb's table has in-frame clones only and misses some. The data contain 500,000 to 700,000 clones, 85% to 95% of them singletons. The material sequenced was naive CD8+ T cells sorted from blood. The receptors originated from a woman in her 30s in good health.

The V and J genes are TRBV19 and TRBJ2-6; D is unresolved. Trimming removed 5 bases from V and 1 base from J, with 12 bases in between. Germline loops: CDR1 LNHDA, CDR2 SQIVND (reference sequence). CDR3 size: 16 residues. The CDR3 DNA is TGTGCCAGTAGTCCCATTTGGGGATCTGGGGCCAACGTCCTGACTTTC. Translated: CASSPIWGSGANVLTF.

The chain joins TRBV5-6 to TRBJ2-3; 8 bases map to TRBD2. The CDR3 totals 16 residues. Germline-derived CDR1 and CDR2 are SGHDT and YYEEEE. J gave up 0 bases and V 1 base, and 4 bases lay outside the gene matches. The CDR3 reads CASSLFASGSTDTQYF. The CDR3 DNA reads as TGTGCCAGCAGCTTGTTCGCTAGCGGGAGCACAGATACGCAGTATTTT. Based on the CDR3 plus reference TRBV5-6 and TRBJ2-3, the full variable domain is DAGVTQSPTHLIKTRGQQVTLRCSPKSGHDTVSWYQQALGQGPQFIFQYYEEEERQRGNFPDRFSGHQFPNYSSELNVNALLLGDSALYLCASSLFASGSTDTQYFGPGTRLTVL.

The rearrangement joins TRBV14 to TRBJ2-7; D possibly corresponds to TRBD2 (5 bases). The CDR3 sequence is 18 residues long. Germline V gene data show CDR1 as SGHDN and CDR2 as FVKESK. V was cut by 4 bases and J by 2 bases, with 24 bases left in between. The CDR3 DNA follows: TGTGCCAGCAGCCCCGGAGCTGGTGAGGCACTAGAAACCTACGAGCAGTACTTC. It specifies CASSPGAGEALETYEQYF.

The rearrangement joins TRBV14 to TRBJ2-1, with D possibly being TRBD2 (6 bases). V was cut by 6 bases and J by 4 bases, with 10 bases left in between. The length of the CDR3 is 13 residues. The germline V gene has CDR1 SGHDN and CDR2 FVKESK. CDR3 sequence: CASRAGTYNEQFF. CDR3 sequence (DNA): TGTGCCAGCAGGGCGGGAACGTACAATGAGCAGTTCTTC.

V and J are TRBV7-9 and TRBJ1-2; 7 nucleotides align to TRBD1. From germline, CDR1 is SEHNR and CDR2 FQNEAQ (reference sequence). CDR3 size: 14 residues. Unmatched junction bases numbered 6, after V lost 4 bases and J lost 4 bases. This chain's CDR3 is CASSSVGGGYGYTF. In DNA, the CDR3 is TGTGCCAGCAGCTCTGTAGGGGGCGGCTATGGCTACACCTTC.

The CDR3 is CASSRVGRDTDTDTQYF. In DNA form, the CDR3 reads TGTGCCAGTAGTAGGGTTGGACGGGACACGGACACAGATACGCAGTATTTT. The chain couples TRBV19 to TRBJ2-3; D is possibly TRBD1 (6 bases). Germline loops: CDR1 LNHDA, CDR2 SQIVND (reference sequence). Trimming took off 4 bases at V and 2 bases at J, with 19 bases between the two ends. The CDR3 is 17 residues long.

The genes are TRBV10-3 and TRBJ2-5; D not certain. The J call may be in error: the DNA end matches TRBJ2-7 better. The CDR3 length is 13 residues. From germline, CDR1 is ENHRY and CDR2 SYGVKD. CDR3 loop: CAISMDGAYEQYF. In DNA, the CDR3 is TGTGCCATCAGTATGGACGGCGCCTACGAGCAGTACTTC.

To note about this clone: This sample includes further DNA sequences coding for the same CDR3. The rearrangement uses TRBV27 and TRBJ2-7; maybe TRBD1 (6 bases). The CDR3 spans 13 residues. The V gene lost 2 bases and the J gene lost 2 bases, with 7 bases spanning the gap. The germline V gene encodes CDR1 MNHEY and CDR2 SMNVEV (reference sequence). Written as DNA, the CDR3 is TGTGCCAGCAGTTTACAGGGGCCCTACGAGCAGTACTTC. Its translation is CASSLQGPYEQYF.

The chain uses TRBV21-1 and TRBJ2-5; TRBD1 is the table's D call and was not checked against the DNA. TRBV21-1 represents a pseudogene. The CDR3 length is 16 residues. CDR3 in DNA: TGTGCCAGCAGCAACTCCGGGACAGGTTTACAAGAGACCCAGTACTTC. Translating gives CASSNSGTGLQETQYF.

Written as DNA, the CDR3 is TGCGCCAGCAGCACGGGGACAGGGGAACGGGACGGCTACACCTTC. This gives the protein CASSTGTGERDGYTF. The J gene is TRBJ1-2, the V gene TRBV5-1; 10 bases are a match to TRBD1. The V segment lost 4 bases and the J segment 8 bases; nucleotides outside the gene matches: 11. The germline V gene encodes CDR1 SGHRS and CDR2 YFSETQ. This CDR3 is 15 amino acids long.

This chain joins TRBV28 and TRBJ2-1; D is uncertain. The V gene's germline CDR1 is MDHEN and CDR2 SYDVKM. The ends were cut back, 6 bases at V and 0 bases at J, with 9 bases in the middle. The CDR3 extends over 14 amino acids. The CDR3 sequence is CASSPLSSYNEQFF. In DNA, the CDR3 is TGTGCCAGCAGCCCCTTATCCTCCTACAATGAGCAGTTCTTC.

The CDR3, as DNA: TGTGCCAGGAAAGATGTCTCTGGGGCCAACGTCCTGACTTTC. Protein sequence: CARKDVSGANVLTF. The rearrangement uses TRBV2 and TRBJ2-6; D ambiguous. Per the germline V gene, CDR1 is SNHLY and CDR2 is FYNNEI. The germline V and J ends were trimmed by 9 bases and 0 bases, with 9 bases remaining between them. This CDR3 contains 14 residues. The full variable domain, completed using reference TRBV2 and TRBJ2-6, is EPEVTQTPSHQVTQMGQEVILRCVPISNHLYFYWYRQILGQKVEFLVSFYNNEISEKSEIFDDQFSVERPDGSNFTLKIRSTKLEDSAMYFCARKDVSGANVLTFGAGSRLTVL.

The J gene is TRBJ2-6, the V gene TRBV28; a weak D match, TRBD1 (5 bases). In germline, CDR1 is MDHEN, CDR2 SYDVKM. CDR3 length: 16 amino acids. V lost 4 bases to trimming and J lost 1 base, with 11 bases between them. The CDR3 is CASSSNYRSGANVLTF. The CDR3 DNA reads as TGTGCCAGCAGTTCGAATTACAGGTCTGGGGCCAACGTCCTGACTTTC. Together with reference TRBV28 and TRBJ2-6, the CDR3 gives the full variable domain: DVKVTQSSRYLVKRTGEKVFLECVQDMDHENMFWYRQDPGLGLRLIYFSYDVKMKEKGDIPEGYSVSREKKERFSLILESASTNQTSMYLCASSSNYRSGANVLTFGAGSRLTVL.

The V call is TRBV27, the J call TRBJ1-5; a weak D match, TRBD1 (5 bases). V gave up 2 bases and J gave up 6 bases, with 14 bases separating them. The CDR3 runs 15 residues. Looked up from germline, CDR1 is MNHEY and CDR2 is SMNVEV (reference sequence). As DNA, the CDR3 is TGTGCCAGCAGTTTAGGGCAGGGCAACAGTCAGCCCCAGCATTTT. Translated: CASSLGQGNSQPQHF.

The chain is built from TRBV14 and TRBJ1-2; weak D call: TRBD1 (6 bases). The V gene's germline CDR1 is SGHDN and CDR2 FVKESK. V was pared by 0 bases and J by 5 bases, with 13 bases between. The CDR3 has 15 amino acids. The CDR3 is CASSQDLGTPYGYTF. The CDR3 DNA reads TGTGCCAGCAGCCAAGATCTCGGGACACCTTATGGCTACACCTTC. Full variable domain (remainder filled in from reference TRBV14 and TRBJ1-2): EAGVTQFPSHSVIEKGQTVTLRCDPISGHDNLYWYRRVMGKEIKFLLHFVKESKQDESGMPNNRFLAERTGGTYSTLKVQPAELEDSGVYFCASSQDLGTPYGYTFGSGTRLTVV.

The V call is TRBV11-2, the J call TRBJ2-7, with 7 bases matching TRBD2. Germline V gene lookup returns CDR1 SGHAT and CDR2 FQNNGV. This CDR3 is 17 amino acids long. V lost 5 bases to trimming and J lost 2 bases; unmatched junction nucleotides: 15. The CDR3 DNA reads as TGTGCCAGCAGCCCCCTGGGACTACCTGACTTTACCTACGAGCAGTACTTC. Translated: CASSPLGLPDFTYEQYF.

The V and J genes are TRBV27 and TRBJ1-3; weak D call: TRBD1 (5 bases). This CDR3 is 13 amino acids long. V shed 3 bases and J shed 8 bases, with 11 bases lying between them. Germline-derived CDR1 and CDR2 are MNHEY and SMNVEV (reference sequence). CDR3 nucleotide sequence: TGTGCCAGCAGTTTTACCCGAGGGGACACCATATATTTT. Translation: CASSFTRGDTIYF.

The chain employs TRBV9 and TRBJ2-3; 12 bases are a match to TRBD2. The CDR3 loop spans 23 amino acids. The trim removed 3 bases at V and 4 bases at J, leaving 27 bases unmatched. Germline CDR1 reads SGDLS; CDR2 reads YYNGEE. CDR3 amino acids: CASSETALVTSGRIEESPDTQYF. CDR3 bases: TGTGCCAGCAGCGAAACAGCACTCGTGACTAGCGGGAGAATTGAAGAATCCCCAGATACGCAGTATTTT. Looking up the rest from reference TRBV9 and TRBJ2-3 gives the full variable domain: DSGVTQTPKHLITATGQRVTLRCSPRSGDLSVYWYQQSLDQGLQFLIQYYNGEERAKGNILERFSAQQFPDLHSELNLSSLELGDSALYFCASSETALVTSGRIEESPDTQYFGPGTRLTVL.

J is TRBJ2-1 and V is TRBV15; TRBD1 aligns across 7 bases. Per the germline V gene, CDR1 is LNHNV and CDR2 is YYDKDF (reference sequence). The ends lost 5 bases at V and 0 bases at J; junction bases unmatched: 1. This CDR3 is 14 amino acids long. The DNA for the CDR3 is TGTGCCACCAGCCGGACAGGCTCCTACAATGAGCAGTTCTTC. It translates to CATSRTGSYNEQFF. Supplemented by reference TRBV15 and TRBJ2-1, the full variable domain reads DAMVIQNPRYQVTQFGKPVTLSCSQTLNHNVMYWYQQKSSQAPKLLFHYYDKDFNNEADTPDNFQSRRPNTSFCFLDIRSPGLGDTAMYLCATSRTGSYNEQFFGPGTRLTVL.

The rearrangement links TRBV18 to TRBJ2-7; TRBD2 matches at 12 bases. V shed 4 bases, J shed 4 bases, and the junction held 14 bases outside the gene matches. The CDR3 is 18 residues long. Germline V CDR1 and CDR2: KGHSH, LQKENI. This CDR3 reads CASSLTGTRTSGIYEQYF. CDR3 in DNA: TGTGCCAGCTCACTTACCGGGACAAGGACTAGCGGGATTTACGAGCAGTACTTC.

This sequence joins TRBV10-3 and TRBJ2-7; D is tentatively TRBD1 or TRBD2 (5 bases each). This CDR3 has 14 residues. Germline values: CDR1 ENHRY, CDR2 SYGVKD. V shed 0 bases and J shed 3 bases, with 9 bases lying between them. The CDR3 nucleotides are TGTGCCATCAGTGAGTCGGGGGACGGCTACGAGCAGTACTTC. Amino acid sequence: CAISESGDGYEQYF.

This clone turned up a few times. The chain carries TRBV6-5 and TRBJ2-7, with D possibly matching TRBD1 (6 bases). This CDR3 contains 14 residues. Germline-derived CDR1 and CDR2 are MNHEY and SVGAGI. Trimming left V 5 bases short and J 4 bases short, with 15 bases between. DNA for the CDR3: TGTGCCAGCAGTGAAACAGGGCTGGAATACGAGCAGTACTTC. This sequence encodes CASSETGLEYEQYF.

There are a few counts of this clone. The rearrangement uses TRBV7-9 and TRBJ2-7; 7 positions agree with TRBD2. The CDR3 contains 14 residues. Per germline, CDR1 SEHNR and CDR2 FQNEAQ (reference sequence). Germline trimming cut 6 bases from V and 0 bases from J; bases unmatched to any gene: 5. CDR3 in DNA: TGTGCCAGCAGATCTAGCGGACTCTCCTACGAGCAGTACTTC. This codes for CASRSSGLSYEQYF.

In this sample, this clone turned up once. V gene TRBV28 combines with J gene TRBJ1-1, with 9 bases aligning to TRBD1. The CDR3 has 16 amino acids. With 4 bases clipped from V and 3 bases from J, the junction kept 9 bases outside the gene matches. Germline values: CDR1 MDHEN, CDR2 SYDVKM. CDR3 loop: CASSSRTGERDTEAFF. The DNA for the CDR3 is TGTGCCAGCAGTTCCCGGACAGGGGAGCGGGACACTGAAGCTTTCTTT.

This clone was found once. V usage is TRBV2 and J usage is TRBJ2-2; TRBD2 is a possible D gene (6 bases). The CDR3 has 15 residues. Germline CDR1 reads SNHLY; CDR2 reads FYNNEI. V dropped 6 bases and J dropped 2 bases, with 13 bases sitting between them. This chain's CDR3 is CASREGRTNTGELFF. The CDR3, as DNA: TGTGCCAGCAGGGAGGGACGCACTAACACCGGGGAGCTGTTTTTT.